The rows below give T cell receptor beta chains drawn from one sample of a study of blood T cell repertoires in COVID-19. Sequencing was performed with immunoSEQ multiplex PCR; in TCRdb, only in-frame clones are kept and a portion is missing. The sample shows around 120,000 clones, about 90% of them seen only once. The sequenced sample consisted of peripheral blood. These receptors all stem from a human donor in a cohort sampled during active COVID-19. The CDR3 runs from the conserved cysteine through the conserved F or W. The D gene is left open where the match is weak. Clone size is shown for a subset of rows, as once, few, many or a class of expanded clone.

d_call j_call v_call clone_size cdr3_nt cdr3_aa
- TRBJ1-4 TRBV5-4 - TGTGCCAGCAGCATCGGGACACAGGGATTTGGGGCAACTAATGAAAAACTGTTTTTT CASSIGTQGFGATNEKLFF
- TRBJ2-5 TRBV5-1 - TGCGCCAGCAGCTTCGGCAGGGCCCCCTTGGTTGAAGAGACCCAGTACTTC CASSFGRAPLVEETQYF
- TRBJ1-5 TRBV28 - TGTGCCAGCAAGGGAGGCAATCAGCCCCAGCATTTT CASKGGNQPQHF
TRBD2 TRBJ2-5 TRBV5-1 - TGCGCCAGCAGCTTATACGGGGGGGAAGAGACCCAGTACTTC CASSLYGGEETQYF
TRBD1 TRBJ1-2 TRBV28 - TGTGCCAGCAGTTTGACTAAGATCCGGGACAGGGGGCATGGCTACACCTTC CASSLTKIRDRGHGYTF
- TRBJ1-3 TRBV5-1 - TGCGCCAGCAGCTTGAATCGCGGAGTCTCTGGAAACACCATATATTTT CASSLNRGVSGNTIYF
TRBD1 TRBJ1-4 TRBV6-5 - TGTGCCAGCAGTTTTTACAGGGGTCGCGAAAAACTGTTTTTT CASSFYRGREKLFF
- TRBJ2-7 TRBV18 - TGTGCCAGCTCACCAGACTTGCACTCCTACGAGCAGTACTTC CASSPDLHSYEQYF
- TRBJ2-5 TRBV2 few TGTGCCAGCAGTTCCAGGGCAGGGGAAGGAGAGACCCAGTACTTC CASSSRAGEGETQYF
- TRBJ2-1 TRBV7-2 - TGTGCCAGCAGCTTAAACGCGGGCTACAATGAGCAGTTCTTC CASSLNAGYNEQFF
TRBD2 TRBJ2-1 TRBV7-9 - TGTGCCAGCAGCTCGGGACTAGCGGGATATGAGCAGTTCTTC CASSSGLAGYEQFF
- TRBJ1-2 TRBV28 - TGTGCCAGCAGTTTCCCACCAGGGGCGGGCTATGGCTACACCTTC CASSFPPGAGYGYTF
TRBD1 TRBJ2-2 TRBV6-5 once TGTGCCAGCAGTTCCGGACAGGCCACGAACACCGGGGAGCTGTTTTTT CASSSGQATNTGELFF
TRBD2 TRBJ2-2 TRBV19 - TGTGCCAGTACCATTAGCGGGGGGCTCAACACCGGGGAGCTGTTTTTT CASTISGGLNTGELFF
- TRBJ2-6 TRBV12-1 - TGTGCCAGCAGCTTTGCGTGTGTGGTCGCCAGGCTAACACCCACCTCTGGGGCCAACGTCCTGACTTTC CASSFACVVARLTPTSGANVLTF
TRBD2 TRBJ2-1 TRBV5-4 once TGTGCCAGCAGCAGGCCTAGCGGAGATAAGAATGAGCAGTTCTTC CASSRPSGDKNEQFF
TRBD2 TRBJ2-3 TRBV15 - TGTGCCACCAGCAGGATAGCGGGAGTGGCAGATACGCAGTATTTT CATSRIAGVADTQYF
TRBD1 TRBJ2-1 TRBV7-2 - TGTGCCAGCAGCTCTTACAGGGGATCCTACAATGAGCAGTTCTTC CASSSYRGSYNEQFF
- TRBJ1-3 TRBV12-3/TRBV12-4 few TGTGCCAGCAGTTTAGGGGGCTTTAGTACCATATATTTT CASSLGGFSTIYF
- TRBJ2-3 TRBV7-9 - TGTGCCAGCAGCCCAGTGACAGATACGCAGTATTTT CASSPVTDTQYF
TRBD1 TRBJ1-1 TRBV25-1 - TGTGCCAGCAGCGGAACAGGGGATTTGACTGAAGCTTTCTTT CASSGTGDLTEAFF
- TRBJ2-3 TRBV21-1 - TGTGCCAGCAGCTTACGACAGGGCAGGAATACGCAGTATTTT CASSLRQGRNTQYF
- TRBJ2-3 TRBV19 - TGTGCCAGTAGTCATCCTGGGGGGGGCCGGACAGATACGCAGTATTTT CASSHPGGGRTDTQYF
TRBD1 TRBJ1-5 TRBV19 - TGTGCCAGTAGAAAGACACAGGGGGGGGATCAGCCCCAGCATTTT CASRKTQGGDQPQHF
- TRBJ1-1 TRBV3-1/TRBV3-2 once TGTGCCAGCAGCCACGGGAGAGCAGGGCCTGAAGCTTTCTTT CASSHGRAGPEAFF
- TRBJ2-3 TRBV6-6 - TGTGCCAGCAGCCTAAATTTAGATACGCAGTATTTT CASSLNLDTQYF
- TRBJ2-7 TRBV14 few TGTGCCAGCAGCCAATCCCAGACCTACGAGCAGTACTTC CASSQSQTYEQYF
- TRBJ2-3 TRBV2 - TGTGCCAGCAGTGAGAGGCTAGTAGCAGATACGCAGTATTTT CASSERLVADTQYF
- TRBJ1-1 TRBV5-1 - TGCGCCAGCAGCCTGTCCCCCTTGAACACTGAAGCTTTCTTT CASSLSPLNTEAFF
- TRBJ1-4 TRBV5-1 - TGCGCCAGCAGCTTGGGTGGAGGGGCTGAAAAACTGTTTTTT CASSLGGGAEKLFF
- TRBJ1-5 TRBV18 once TGTGCCAGCTCACCACCTTCGGAGGCTCAGCCCCAGCATTTT CASSPPSEAQPQHF
- TRBJ1-1 TRBV7-2 - TGTGCCAGCAGCCTTAGGGTGAACGGGGAGTCGGCTTTCTTT CASSLRVNGESAFF
- TRBJ1-2 TRBV6-5 - TGTGCCAGCAGTTACTCGAGCGGGGGTTCGCGATCTGGCTACACCTTC CASSYSSGGSRSGYTF
TRBD1 TRBJ2-2 TRBV3-1/TRBV3-2 - TGTGCCAGCAGCCAGAGGACAGGGTCCGTGGGCACCGGGGAGCTGTTTTTT CASSQRTGSVGTGELFF